A single sample gave rise to the 11 T cell receptor beta chains below, sequenced in a study of molecular identifiers for immune sequencing clone quantification. One entry per CDR3 protein, called by TCRdb with MiXCR from the PCR reads. The table lists 70,000 to 90,000 distinct CDR3 sequences, 21% of them singletons, with 0.85% to 1.2% in the top ten. The sequencing sample was made of naive CD8+ T cells from blood, with Jurkat cell RNA spiked in. The subset is: FACS-sorted CD8+CD4-CCR7+CD45RA+ naive T cells. All receptors derive from a human donor in good health. Some libraries in this study had Jurkat cell RNA spiked in.

This clonotype was counted ten times or more. The chain uses TRBV11-2 and TRBJ2-5; the D is unclear. V lost 2 bases to trimming and J lost 0 bases, with 10 bases between them. Germline values: CDR1 SGHAT, CDR2 FQNNGV. The CDR3 is 15 residues long. CDR3 protein: CASSLSGYDQETQYF. The CDR3 coding sequence is TGTGCCAGCAGCTTATCCGGCTACGACCAAGAGACCCAGTACTTC.

The chain uses TRBV24-1 and TRBJ2-7, with TRBD2 matching over 12 bases. After removal of 8 bases from V and 0 bases from J, the junction contained 7 bases not matched to a gene. The CDR3 is 16 amino acids. The germline gives CDR1 KGHDR, CDR2 SFDVKD. CDR3 protein: CATTGLAGESSYEQYF. The CDR3 region has the DNA TGTGCCACCACGGGACTAGCGGGCGAAAGCTCCTACGAGCAGTACTTC.

This clonotype has at least ten counts. This sequence joins TRBV18 and TRBJ2-3, with 12 bases that match TRBD2. This CDR3 has 17 residues. CDR1 and CDR2 (germline): KGHSH, LQKENI. The ends lost 0 bases at V and 5 bases at J; junction bases unmatched: 6. The CDR3 protein is CASSPPPSGRAIDTQYF. Written as DNA, the CDR3 is TGTGCCAGCTCACCACCGCCTAGCGGGAGGGCCATAGATACGCAGTATTTT.

The chain employs TRBV5-4 and TRBJ2-7, with 13 bases identical to TRBD2. CDR3 size: 17 residues. Germline lookup yields CDR1 SGHNT and CDR2 YYREEE (reference sequence). V shed 0 bases and J 3 bases; nucleotides not matched to a gene: 6. The CDR3 DNA reads TGTGCCAGCAGCTTGGGGACTAGCGGGGGAATCCGCTACGAGCAGTACTTC. Its protein product is CASSLGTSGGIRYEQYF.

This clonotype was picked up many times. CDR3 nucleotide sequence: TGCAGCGTTGAAGACGGACAGGGGGAACAAGAGACCCAGTACTTC. Its protein is CSVEDGQGEQETQYF. V and J are TRBV29-1 and TRBJ2-5, with 10 bases fitting TRBD1. The J segment lost 2 bases and the V segment lost 0 bases, leaving 3 bases of the junction unmatched. Per germline, CDR1 SQVTM and CDR2 ANQGSEA. The CDR3 runs to 15 residues.

CDR3 in DNA: TGTGCCTGGAGTGTACTGCGGGAGGAAGGGGAAGAGACCCAGTACTTC. Amino acids: CAWSVLREEGEETQYF. The rearrangement joins TRBV30 to TRBJ2-5, with 8 bases that match TRBD2. CDR3 length equals 16 residues. Germline assignment: CDR1 GTSNPN and CDR2 SVGIG (reference sequence). J gave up 3 bases and V 0 bases, and 9 bases lay outside the gene matches.

This clonotype has more than one count but fewer than ten. A single base separates this from a much larger clone, so it may be a read error. This chain joins TRBV30 and TRBJ2-2; D possibly corresponds to TRBD1 (6 bases). Between the trimmed V and J ends, which lost 3 bases and 1 base, there was a span of 12 bases. CDR3 length: 15 amino acids. Germline V gives CDR1 GTSNPN, CDR2 SVGIG (reference sequence). The CDR3 spells CAWSHRELNTGELFF. The CDR3 nucleotides read TGTGCCTGGAGCCACAGGGAGCTGAACACCGGGGAGCTGTTTTTT.

There are a few counts of this clonotype. Likely a read error: the CDR3 ends without its conserved phenylalanine or tryptophan. Because the CDR3's place on the DNA is in doubt, the DNA is left out and the CDR3 is given as listed by TCRdb. CDR3 residues: CASSPRDLL. The genes are TRBV11-2 and TRBJ1-2; no check of the table's D call, TRBD1, against the DNA was made. The CDR3 sequence runs 9 residues, both termini included. The V gene's germline CDR1 is SGHAT and CDR2 FQNNGV.

A note on this clonotype: This could be a read error, since a much larger clone is one nucleotide away. This rearrangement joins TRBV29-1 to TRBJ2-1; 12 bases match TRBD2. Losses at the gene ends were 7 bases for V and 6 bases for J; bases not matched to a gene: 10. Germline V gives CDR1 SQVTM, CDR2 ANQGSEA. This CDR3 is 15 amino acids long. The CDR3 reads CSAMTSGGIPNEQFF. CDR3 nucleotide sequence: TGCAGCGCCATGACTAGCGGGGGTATCCCCAATGAGCAGTTCTTC.

The chain links TRBV30 to TRBJ2-3; the D is unclear. The CDR3 consists of 15 residues. Germline CDR1 GTSNPN, CDR2 SVGIG (reference sequence). V was shortened by 0 bases and J by 4 bases, with 14 bases between the two germline ends. The CDR3 region has the DNA TGTGCCTGGAGTGTCGCCGGGTTTAAGGCAGATACGCAGTATTTT. This encodes CAWSVAGFKADTQYF.

This clonotype was detected only a few times. V gene TRBV9 combines with J gene TRBJ2-3, with 10 bases matching TRBD2. This CDR3 is built from 16 residues. The V segment lost 2 bases and the J segment 2 bases; nucleotides outside the gene matches: 5. Germline lookup yields CDR1 SGDLS and CDR2 YYNGEE. CDR3 coding DNA: TGTGCCAGCAGCGTCGGGACTAGCGACGACACAGATACGCAGTATTTT. Its protein product is CASSVGTSDDTDTQYF.